The 29 T cell receptor beta chains below were found in one sample sequenced in a study of PD-1 blockade in mismatch repair-deficient tumors. Data came from immunoSEQ multiplex PCR; TCRdb stores just in-frame clones and leaves some out. The sample holds around 62,000 clones; 70% to 85% are singletons and the top ten take approximately 5%. Sequences were derived from peripheral blood, sampled 2 weeks after starting pembrolizumab. The receptors were gathered from an adult with mismatch repair-deficient cancer.

The chain employs TRBV7-5 and TRBJ2-5; TRBD1, the D gene given by the table, was not confirmed from the DNA. TRBV7-5 is a documented pseudogene. The CDR3 has 13 amino acids. CDR3 sequence reads: CARSSPGEETQYF. CDR3 bases: TGTGCCAGAAGCTCCCCAGGGGAAGAGACCCAGTACTTC.

There are many counts of this clone. This chain uses TRBV14 with TRBJ2-3, with D perhaps TRBD2 (5 bases). Deletions cut 5 bases from V and 4 bases from J, with 16 bases between. The CDR3 covers 15 residues. CDR1 is SGHDN, CDR2 FVKESK, per germline. The CDR3 DNA sequence: TGTGCCAGCAGCGACTTTGGGAGAGCTCCAGATACGCAGTATTTT. This gives the protein CASSDFGRAPDTQYF.

This clone was counted only a few times. The genes are TRBV7-3 and TRBJ2-1, with D perhaps given as TRBD1 or TRBD2 (5 bases each). Trimming stripped 5 bases from V and 10 bases from J, with 18 bases between. CDR1 SGHTA and CDR2 FQGTGA come from the germline V gene. The CDR3 has 14 amino acids. DNA of the CDR3: TGTGCCAGCAGCATGGGACCCCTGGTGACCGAGCAGTTCTTC. The encoded protein is CASSMGPLVTEQFF.

The chain is built from TRBV19 and TRBJ1-2, with D perhaps TRBD1 (6 bases). The CDR3 is 16 residues long. The ends were cut back, 7 bases at V and 0 bases at J, with 18 bases in the middle. The germline gives CDR1 LNHDA, CDR2 SQIVND (reference sequence). Written as DNA, the CDR3 is TGTGCCAGTACCCCTCGAAGGGACACCGCTAACTATGGCTACACCTTC. It encodes CASTPRRDTANYGYTF.

This CDR3 reads CASSPGGGRLGEQYF. The CDR3 nucleotides read TGTGCCAGCTCACCAGGTGGCGGGAGGTTGGGCGAGCAGTACTTC. The chain has TRBV18 and TRBJ2-7, with TRBD2 matching over 8 bases. The CDR3 is 15 residues long. The germline V gene encodes CDR1 KGHSH and CDR2 LQKENI. Trimming at V came to 2 bases and at J to 6 bases, leaving 9 bases not matched to a gene.

The chain is built from TRBV9 and TRBJ2-5; 16 bases are shared with TRBD2. This CDR3 spans 17 amino acids. Germline V gene sequence: CDR1 SGDLS, CDR2 YYNGEE. Trimming took 3 bases from V and 4 from J; bases not matched to a gene: 6. CDR3 loop: CASSEGLAGGGRETQYF. The CDR3 nucleotides are TGTGCCAGCAGCGAGGGACTAGCGGGAGGGGGAAGAGAGACCCAGTACTTC.

The chain couples TRBV28 to TRBJ2-1; TRBD2 matches at 7 bases. The germline CDR1 and CDR2 sequences are MDHEN and SYDVKM. The CDR3 has 15 residues. The V gene end was trimmed by 8 bases and the J gene end by 2 bases; junction bases not matched to a gene: 9. The CDR3 sequence: CASCIERGPYNEQFF. CDR3 in DNA: TGTGCCAGCTGTATCGAGCGGGGCCCCTACAATGAGCAGTTCTTC.

By frequency in the sample, this clone is medium-sized (0.01 to 0.1%). The rearrangement joins TRBV6-5 to TRBJ1-2, with 8 bases lining up with TRBD1. V shed 3 bases, J shed 2 bases, and the junction held 2 bases outside the gene matches. CDR1 is MNHEY and CDR2 is SVGAGI in the germline V gene. The CDR3 totals 14 residues. The DNA of the CDR3 is TGTGCCAGCAGTTATCAGGGGGCGAACTATGGCTACACCTTC. Its translation: CASSYQGANYGYTF.

The chain carries TRBV30 and TRBJ1-4; D remains ambiguous. V lost 2 bases, J lost 2 bases, and 3 bases lay in between. The germline V gene encodes CDR1 GTSNPN and CDR2 SVGIG (reference sequence). The CDR3 totals 12 residues. This CDR3 reads CAWSFTNEKLFF. In DNA, the CDR3 is TGTGCCTGGAGTTTCACTAATGAAAAACTGTTTTTT.

V usage is TRBV19 and J usage is TRBJ1-5; D may be TRBD1 (5 bases). Trimming removed 10 bases at V and 0 bases at J, with 22 bases between. The CDR3 extends over 17 amino acids. The germline V gene has CDR1 LNHDA and CDR2 SQIVND (reference sequence). The CDR3 here is CATSPAGADYSNQPQHF. CDR3 in DNA: TGTGCCACCTCCCCGGCTGGGGCAGATTATAGCAATCAGCCCCAGCATTTT.

In its sample, this clone was seen once. The genes are TRBV7-2 and TRBJ1-5; no definite D call. The CDR3 contains 15 residues. Germline CDR1 SGHTA, CDR2 FQGNSA. V was shortened by 5 bases and J by 7 bases, with 18 bases between the two germline ends. As DNA, the CDR3 is TGTGCCAGCAGCCCCTCCCTGGGGTTCTCCCAGCCCCAGCATTTT. As protein: CASSPSLGFSQPQHF.

The genes are TRBV30 and TRBJ1-1; D gene uncertain. From germline, CDR1 is GTSNPN and CDR2 SVGIG (reference sequence). V was pared by 3 bases and J by 2 bases, with 10 bases between. The CDR3 runs to 13 residues. This CDR3 is CAWRHTVNTEAFF. The CDR3 DNA reads TGTGCCTGGAGACATACAGTTAACACTGAAGCTTTCTTT.

The chain links TRBV11-2 to TRBJ2-4, with 9 bases fitting TRBD2. Germline loops: CDR1 SGHAT, CDR2 FQNNGV. V trimming: 0 bases; J trimming: 9 bases; junction bases outside the gene matches: 6. The CDR3 has 15 amino acids. CDR3 amino acids: CASSLEAGGSAIQYF. DNA for the CDR3: TGTGCCAGCAGCTTAGAGGCGGGAGGGTCAGCCATTCAGTACTTC.

The chain has TRBV6-6 and TRBJ2-1; 7 bases are shared with TRBD2. Germline values: CDR1 MNHNY, CDR2 SVGAGI (reference sequence). The junction had 7 bases not matched to a gene; V was cut back by 2 bases and J by 12 bases. CDR3 length: 13 residues. The CDR3 spells CASSYERGRGQFF. The CDR3 nucleotides are TGTGCCAGCAGTTACGAGAGAGGGAGGGGGCAGTTCTTC.

The V call is TRBV7-2, the J call TRBJ2-1; TRBD2 is a possible D gene (6 bases). The CDR3 loop spans 14 amino acids. V was cut by 5 bases and J by 8 bases, with 16 bases left in between. CDR1 is SGHTA, CDR2 FQGNSA, per germline. CDR3 nucleotide sequence: TGTGCCAGCAGCAACCGGGACTCTTCGTATGAGCAGTTCTTC. As protein: CASSNRDSSYEQFF.

The CDR3 DNA reads as TGTGCCATCAGTGAGGGGACTAGCTTAGGCACAGATACGCAGTATTTT. It yields the protein CAISEGTSLGTDTQYF. This sequence joins TRBV10-3 and TRBJ2-3; 9 bases line up with TRBD2. CDR3 length: 16 residues. After removal of 2 bases from V and 1 base from J, the junction contained 4 bases not matched to a gene. Germline loops: CDR1 ENHRY, CDR2 SYGVKD.

In this sample, this clone turned up a few times. V is TRBV7-6 and J is TRBJ2-7, with D maybe TRBD1 (6 bases). The CDR3 contains 14 residues. The ends were cut back, 0 bases at V and 3 bases at J, with 9 bases in the middle. Germline V gene data show CDR1 as SGHVS and CDR2 as FNYEAQ. The CDR3 reads CASSLAQDSYEQYF. For the CDR3, the DNA is TGTGCCAGCAGCTTAGCGCAGGACAGCTACGAGCAGTACTTC.

The DNA for the CDR3 is TGTGCCTGGAGTGTAGGGGTAGGGACCCAGTACTTC. Amino acids: CAWSVGVGTQYF. The V gene is TRBV30, the J gene TRBJ2-5; D is perhaps TRBD1 (5 bases). Per the germline V gene, CDR1 is GTSNPN and CDR2 is SVGIG (reference sequence). V was trimmed by 0 bases and J by 7 bases, leaving 9 bases between them. The CDR3 has 12 amino acids.

This clone has only one observation. The junction does not match germline at one end; this may be a read error. V usage is TRBV7-7 and J usage is TRBJ2-6, with D possibly matching TRBD1 (5 bases). The CDR3 is made up of 15 amino acids. CDR1 and CDR2 (germline): SSHAT, FNYEAQ (reference sequence). DNA of the CDR3: TGTGCTAGCAGCTTAGACAGCTCTGGGGCCAACGTCCTGACTTTC. This gives the protein CASSLDSSGANVLTF.

The chain recombines TRBV9 with TRBJ1-4, with no clear D. Germline V gene lookup returns CDR1 SGDLS and CDR2 YYNGEE. With 4 bases removed from V and 3 bases from J, the gap between germline ends came to 13 bases. The CDR3 runs to 15 residues. In DNA form, the CDR3 reads TGTGCCAGCAGCTTGAGGGCTTCTCCTAATGAAAAACTGTTTTTT. Amino acid sequence: CASSLRASPNEKLFF.

This clone was seen a single time. The rearrangement joins TRBV21-1 to TRBJ2-5; whether TRBD1, the table's D call, matches the DNA was not checked. TRBV21-1 is a recognized pseudogene. This CDR3 is 16 amino acids long. The CDR3 sequence: CATGGPGTGNQETQYF. CDR3 in DNA: TGTGCCACCGGGGGGCCCGGGACAGGCAACCAAGAGACCCAGTACTTC.

The chain has TRBV6-1 and TRBJ2-5, with 15 positions matching TRBD2. The CDR3 sequence is 17 residues long. V was clipped by 4 bases and J by 5 bases; unmatched bases: 8. Germline V gene lookup returns CDR1 MNHNS and CDR2 SASEGT. The CDR3, as DNA: TGTGCCAGCAGTGGGACTAGCGGGAGGGGATTGGTGGAGACCCAGTACTTC. It specifies CASSGTSGRGLVETQYF.

The chain is built from TRBV29-1 and TRBJ2-1; D is unclear. CDR1 is SQVTM, CDR2 ANQGSEA, per germline. Trimming removed 6 bases from V and 2 bases from J, with 8 bases in between. This CDR3 comprises 12 residues. CDR3 residues: CSVGRAYNEQFF. The CDR3 coding sequence is TGCAGCGTCGGACGAGCCTACAATGAGCAGTTCTTC.

The V call is TRBV9, the J call TRBJ2-1; the D is unclear. Germline-derived CDR1 and CDR2 are SGDLS and YYNGEE. Trimming removed 3 bases from V and 0 bases from J, with 16 bases in between. The CDR3 length is 17 residues. The CDR3 region is CASSAHPALSSYNEQFF. CDR3 DNA sequence: TGTGCCAGCAGCGCGCATCCGGCCCTAAGCTCCTACAATGAGCAGTTCTTC.

The gene calls are TRBV7-6 and TRBJ2-5; D not certain. Germline V gives CDR1 SGHVS, CDR2 FNYEAQ. This CDR3 comprises 15 residues. V shed 0 bases and J shed 5 bases, with 13 bases lying between them. The DNA for the CDR3 is TGTGCCAGCAGCTTAGCTCTAGAGCCGTGGGAGACCCAGTACTTC. It is translated as CASSLALEPWETQYF.

The chain employs TRBV7-3 and TRBJ2-1, with 9 bases matching TRBD2. The germline V gene has CDR1 SGHTA and CDR2 FQGTGA. The CDR3 length is 15 residues. V shed 4 bases and J 6 bases; nucleotides not matched to a gene: 7. In DNA form, the CDR3 reads TGTGCCAGCAGCTCTTTAGCGGGAGAGTTCAATGAGCAGTTCTTC. It codes for CASSSLAGEFNEQFF.

This chain links TRBV9 with TRBJ2-5; D not certain. CDR1 and CDR2 (germline): SGDLS, YYNGEE. The CDR3 spans 13 residues. Trimming cost V 0 bases and J 5 bases, with 8 bases left between them. CDR3 region: CASSVGVRETQYF. CDR3 nucleotide sequence: TGTGCCAGCAGCGTAGGGGTGAGGGAGACCCAGTACTTC.

The V gene is TRBV4-2, the J gene TRBJ2-7; 12 positions match TRBD2. V gave up 8 bases and J gave up 5 bases; unmatched junction bases: 7. CDR1 and CDR2 from the germline V gene are LGHNA and YNFKEQ. CDR3 length: 14 residues. The CDR3 nucleotides are TGTGCCAGCCAAGAGACTAGCGGGAGCGACGAGCAGTACTTC. Its translation is CASQETSGSDEQYF.

The chain uses TRBV19 and TRBJ1-5; 7 nucleotides align to TRBD1. Germline trimming cut 4 bases from V and 6 bases from J; bases unmatched to any gene: 6. Germline assignment: CDR1 LNHDA and CDR2 SQIVND (reference sequence). The CDR3 consists of 14 residues. The CDR3, as DNA: TGTGCCAGTAGTACCCGACAGGGCGGTCAGCCCCAGCATTTT. This translates into CASSTRQGGQPQHF.